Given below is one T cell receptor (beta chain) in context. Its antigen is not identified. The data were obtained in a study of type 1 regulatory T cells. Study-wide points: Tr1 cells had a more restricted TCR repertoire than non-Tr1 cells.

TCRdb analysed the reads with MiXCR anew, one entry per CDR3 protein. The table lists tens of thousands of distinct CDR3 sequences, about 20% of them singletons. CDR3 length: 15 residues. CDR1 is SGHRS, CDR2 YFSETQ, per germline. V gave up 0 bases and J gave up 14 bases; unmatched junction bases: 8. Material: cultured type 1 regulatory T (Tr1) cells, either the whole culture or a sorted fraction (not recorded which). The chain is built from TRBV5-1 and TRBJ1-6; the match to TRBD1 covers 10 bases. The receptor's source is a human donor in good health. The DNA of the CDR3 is TGCGCCAGCAGCTTGGGGACAGGGGGAACAGTCACCCTCCACTTT. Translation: CASSLGTGGTVTLHF.